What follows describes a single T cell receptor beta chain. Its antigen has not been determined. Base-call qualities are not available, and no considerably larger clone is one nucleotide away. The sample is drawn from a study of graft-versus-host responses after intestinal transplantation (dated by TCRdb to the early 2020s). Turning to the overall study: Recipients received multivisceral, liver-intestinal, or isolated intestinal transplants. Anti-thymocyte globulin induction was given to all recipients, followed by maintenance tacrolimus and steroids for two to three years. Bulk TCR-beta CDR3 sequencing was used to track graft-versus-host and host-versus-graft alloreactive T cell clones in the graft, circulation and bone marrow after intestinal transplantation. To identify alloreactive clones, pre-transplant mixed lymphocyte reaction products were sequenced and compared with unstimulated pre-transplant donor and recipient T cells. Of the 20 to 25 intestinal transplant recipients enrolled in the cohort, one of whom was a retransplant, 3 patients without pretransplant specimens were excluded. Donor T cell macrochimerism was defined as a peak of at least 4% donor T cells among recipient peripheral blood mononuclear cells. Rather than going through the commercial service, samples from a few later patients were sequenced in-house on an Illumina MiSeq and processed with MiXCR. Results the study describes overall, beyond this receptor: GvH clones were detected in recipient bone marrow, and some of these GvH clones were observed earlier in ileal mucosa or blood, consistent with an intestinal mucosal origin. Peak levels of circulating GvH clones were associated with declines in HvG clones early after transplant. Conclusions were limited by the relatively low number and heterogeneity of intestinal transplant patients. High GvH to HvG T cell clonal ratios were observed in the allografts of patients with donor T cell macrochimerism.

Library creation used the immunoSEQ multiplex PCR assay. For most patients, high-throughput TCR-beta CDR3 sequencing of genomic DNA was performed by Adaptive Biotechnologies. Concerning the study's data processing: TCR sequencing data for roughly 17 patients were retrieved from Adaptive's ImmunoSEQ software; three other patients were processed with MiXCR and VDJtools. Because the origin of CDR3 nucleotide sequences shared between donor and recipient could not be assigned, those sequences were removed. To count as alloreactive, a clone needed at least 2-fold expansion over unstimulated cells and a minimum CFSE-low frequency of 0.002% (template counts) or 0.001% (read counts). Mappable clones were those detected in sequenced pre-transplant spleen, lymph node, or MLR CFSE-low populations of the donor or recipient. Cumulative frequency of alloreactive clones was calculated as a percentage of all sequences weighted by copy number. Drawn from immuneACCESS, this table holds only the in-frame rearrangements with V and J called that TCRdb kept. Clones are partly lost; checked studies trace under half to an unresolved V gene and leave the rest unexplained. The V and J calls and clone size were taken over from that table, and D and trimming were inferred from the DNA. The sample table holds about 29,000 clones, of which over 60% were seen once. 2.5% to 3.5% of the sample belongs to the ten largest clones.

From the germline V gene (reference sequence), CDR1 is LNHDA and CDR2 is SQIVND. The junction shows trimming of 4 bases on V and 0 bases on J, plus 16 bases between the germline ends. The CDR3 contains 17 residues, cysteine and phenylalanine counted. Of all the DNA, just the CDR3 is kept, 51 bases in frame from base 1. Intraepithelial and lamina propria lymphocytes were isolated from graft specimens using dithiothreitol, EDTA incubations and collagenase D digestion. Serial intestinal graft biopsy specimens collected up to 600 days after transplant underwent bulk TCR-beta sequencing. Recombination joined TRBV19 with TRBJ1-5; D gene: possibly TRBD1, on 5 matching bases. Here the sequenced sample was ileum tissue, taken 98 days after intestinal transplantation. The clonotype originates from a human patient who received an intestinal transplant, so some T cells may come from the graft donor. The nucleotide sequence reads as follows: TGTGCCAGTAGTACAGGGTACGAACTGTATAGCAATCAGCCCCAGCATTTT. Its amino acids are CASSTGYELYSNQPQHF.